This entry describes one T cell receptor beta chain. Its cognate antigen is unknown. The data were taken from a study of shared clonotypes between healthy human individuals. General study findings and limits: Large sequencing depth failed to make sorted-subset sequencing complete, rarefaction showed.

CD45RO-negative, CCR7-positively selected cells formed the naive CD8 fraction, excluding terminally differentiated effector memory CD45RA+ cells. Clones were read by immunoSEQ multiplex PCR, and TCRdb kept only the in-frame ones, dropping some. This sample carries nearly 2 million clones, about 94% of them seen once, and the ten largest clones take around 1%. CDR3 length: 15 residues. Per germline, CDR1 SGHNT and CDR2 YYREEE (reference sequence). V lost 2 bases and J lost 1, with 13 bases in between. This rearrangement joins TRBV5-4 to TRBJ2-7; possibly TRBD1 for D (5 bases). Specimen: naive CD8+ T cells sorted from blood. The sequence was obtained from a man younger than 35 in good health. This CDR3 is CASSFQGQGSYEQYF. DNA of the CDR3: TGTGCCAGCAGCTTTCAAGGGCAGGGTTCCTACGAGCAGTACTTC.